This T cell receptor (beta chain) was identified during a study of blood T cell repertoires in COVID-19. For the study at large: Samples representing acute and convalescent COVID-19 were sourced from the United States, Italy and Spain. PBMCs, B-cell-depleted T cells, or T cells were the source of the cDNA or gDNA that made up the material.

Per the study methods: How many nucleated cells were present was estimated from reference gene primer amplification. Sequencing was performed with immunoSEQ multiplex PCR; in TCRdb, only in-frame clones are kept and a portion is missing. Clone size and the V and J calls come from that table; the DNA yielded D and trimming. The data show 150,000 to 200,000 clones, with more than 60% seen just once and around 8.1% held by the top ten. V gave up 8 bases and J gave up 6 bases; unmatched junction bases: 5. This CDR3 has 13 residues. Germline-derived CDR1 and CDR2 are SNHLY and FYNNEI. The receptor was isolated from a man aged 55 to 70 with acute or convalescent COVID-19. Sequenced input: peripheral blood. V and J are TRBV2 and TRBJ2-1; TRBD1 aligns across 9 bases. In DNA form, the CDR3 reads TGTGCCAGCGCGGGACAGGGTTTCAATGAGCAGTTCTTC. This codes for CASAGQGFNEQFF.